This TCR beta chain was identified during a study of T-cell reconstitution after alpha-beta-depleted transplantation in children. A library of TCRbeta sequences, prepared with unique molecular identifiers, was generated. TCRdb fed the PCR reads into MiXCR, producing one record per CDR3 protein. The sample holds around 140,000 distinct CDR3 sequences; roughly 8.8% are singletons and the top ten take over 15%. Study-wide results and limits: At around two months after transplant, the alpha-beta T cells were reportedly derived from several hundred expanded clones that came from non-depleted graft cells.

CDR3 size: 14 residues. V lost 6 bases and J lost 2, with 11 bases in between. This clonotype was detected ten times or more. The antigen remains undetermined. The TCR originated in a female patient aged 2 to 10 who had a stem cell transplant for congenital amegakaryocytic thrombocytopenia, so the T cells may come from the graft donor. The sequenced sample was PBMCs, mostly from graft donor cells, obtained 180 days after TCRalphabeta/CD19-depleted stem cell transplant. The chain joins TRBV12-3 or TRBV12-4 to TRBJ1-5; D unresolved. The CDR3 DNA follows: TGTGCCAGCAGCCCTCATGAGGGCAATCAGCCCCAGCATTTT. Amino acid sequence: CASSPHEGNQPQHF.